The clone carrying this T cell receptor (beta chain) was counted only a few times. Its specificity is unknown. The germline gives CDR1 SGDLS, CDR2 YYNGEE. There are 17 residues in the CDR3. With V trimmed by 2 bases and J by 2 bases, 9 bases remained unmatched. This record comes from a study of cytomegalovirus exposure and HLA in healthy donors. General study results and limits: Among the most significant clusters, several appeared linked to common viral pathogens in a later analysis. Indistinguishability led to the exclusion of some V segments, TRBV6-2 and TRBV6-3 included. Roughly uniform depth of sequencing across donors was assumed in presence/absence analyses. Within an earlier analysis, most TCR beta V segments proved productive either about 90% or about 30% of the time.

Vbeta (60) and Jbeta (13) primers were used in the PCR. Sequencing was performed with immunoSEQ multiplex PCR; in TCRdb, only in-frame clones are kept and a portion is missing. Among 130,000 or so clones, approximately 8.9% were seen once, and the ten largest hold over 6.5%. The TCR originated in a woman in her 40s in good health and CMV-seropositive. The V gene is TRBV9, the J gene TRBJ2-5; 10 bases match TRBD2. The sample comprised PBMCs. The CDR3 sequence: CASSVASGGPVQETQYF. DNA of the CDR3: TGTGCCAGCAGCGTGGCTAGCGGGGGCCCTGTTCAAGAGACCCAGTACTTC.